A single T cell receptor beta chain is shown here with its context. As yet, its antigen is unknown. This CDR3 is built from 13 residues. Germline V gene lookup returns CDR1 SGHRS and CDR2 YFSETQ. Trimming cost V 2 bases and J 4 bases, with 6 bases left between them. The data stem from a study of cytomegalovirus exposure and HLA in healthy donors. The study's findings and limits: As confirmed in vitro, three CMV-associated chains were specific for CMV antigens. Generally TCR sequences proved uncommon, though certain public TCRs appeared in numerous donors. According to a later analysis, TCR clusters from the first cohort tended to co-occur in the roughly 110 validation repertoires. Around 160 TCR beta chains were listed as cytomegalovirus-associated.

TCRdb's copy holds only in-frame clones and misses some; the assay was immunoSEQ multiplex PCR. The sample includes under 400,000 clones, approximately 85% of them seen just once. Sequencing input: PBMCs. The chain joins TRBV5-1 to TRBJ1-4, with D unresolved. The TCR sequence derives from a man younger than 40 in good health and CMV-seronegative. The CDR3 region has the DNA TGCGCCAGCAGCTTTAACAGTAATGAAAAACTGTTTTTT. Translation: CASSFNSNEKLFF.